The 29 T cell receptor beta chains presented below share a single source sample, sequenced in a study of human T cells and chemical hapten exposure. MiXCR was run by TCRdb on the RACE reads, yielding one entry per CDR3 protein. Of approximately 82,000 distinct CDR3 sequences listed, 6.5% to 8% were seen once; the top ten hold approximately 1.3%. Time point: patch test 2, 6 weeks after DPC sensitization. This sample's treatment: therapeutic diphenylcyclopropenone sensitization with weekly scalp DPC. The sample consisted of whole blood, taken in connection with sensitization to the hapten diphenylcyclopropenone (DPC). These receptors all stem from a young woman with alopecia areata. Some clones in this sample may be carry-over from other donors' samples.

This clonotype has more than one count but fewer than ten. CDR3 sequence (DNA): TGTGCCAGCAGACAGCGGGGACAAGAGACCCAGTACTTC. Its protein product is CASRQRGQETQYF. J is TRBJ2-5 and V is TRBV12-3 or TRBV12-4, with 7 nucleotides matching TRBD2. V lost 6 bases and J lost 2; bases outside the gene matches: 3. This CDR3 is 13 amino acids long.

This clonotype was seen at least ten times. The chain joins TRBV7-2 to TRBJ2-3; 8 positions match TRBD1. This CDR3 is 14 amino acids long. V lost 3 bases, J lost 7 bases, and 6 bases stayed unmatched. Germline CDR1 reads SGHTA; CDR2 reads FQGNSA. The CDR3 spells CASSFDRGGHTQYF. The CDR3, as DNA: TGTGCCAGCAGCTTTGACAGGGGCGGGCATACGCAGTATTTT.

In this sample, this clonotype turned up a few times. The CDR3 protein is CASSLESNTEAFF. DNA for the CDR3: TGCGCCAGCAGCTTGGAATCGAACACTGAAGCTTTCTTT. The gene calls are TRBV5-1 and TRBJ1-1; D gene ambiguous. The CDR3 has 13 amino acids. The V end lost 0 bases, the J end lost 1 base, and 4 bases lay between the germline ends. Germline loops: CDR1 SGHRS, CDR2 YFSETQ.

This clonotype was recorded many times. The gene calls are TRBV3-1 and TRBJ1-6; TRBD1 matches 7 bases. The V gene end was trimmed by 1 base and the J gene end by 8 bases; junction bases not matched to a gene: 8. The CDR3 contains 16 residues. Germline V CDR1 and CDR2: LGHDT, YNNKEL (reference sequence). The CDR3: CASSQGSGRGDSPLHF. CDR3 coding DNA: TGTGCCAGCAGCCAAGGGAGCGGCAGGGGGGATTCACCCCTCCACTTT.

This clonotype was observed a handful of times. The genes are TRBV5-1 and TRBJ1-4; 9 bases agree with TRBD1. The CDR3 extends over 16 amino acids. Germline values: CDR1 SGHRS, CDR2 YFSETQ. V lost 4 bases and J lost 2; bases outside the gene matches: 6. Here the CDR3 DNA reads TGCGCCAGCAGCCAACAGGGGGCTGGGACTAATGAAAAACTGTTTTTT. This codes for CASSQQGAGTNEKLFF.

As DNA, the CDR3 is TGTGCCTGGAGTGAGGACGGCTATCAGCCCCAGCATTTT. Translating gives CAWSEDGYQPQHF. This chain connects TRBV30 to TRBJ1-5; D unclear. There are 13 residues in the CDR3. The V end was cut by 1 base, the J end by 5 bases, with 9 bases between. Per the germline V gene, CDR1 is GTSNPN and CDR2 is SVGIG (reference sequence).

This clonotype was seen at least ten times. V and J are TRBV20-1 and TRBJ1-4, with TRBD1 as a possible D gene (6 bases). Germline V CDR1 and CDR2: DFQATT, SNEGSKA (reference sequence). V was pared by 5 bases and J by 6 bases, with 13 bases between. The CDR3 totals 13 residues. The CDR3 DNA reads as TGCAGTGCTCTCAGGGGAGAGGATGAAAAACTGTTTTTT. Its protein is CSALRGEDEKLFF.

This clonotype turned up a few times. The genes are TRBV5-1 and TRBJ1-1; 7 positions agree with TRBD1. Per the germline V gene, CDR1 is SGHRS and CDR2 is YFSETQ. The J segment lost 4 bases and the V segment lost 0 bases, leaving 6 bases of the junction unmatched. This CDR3 has 15 residues. DNA for the CDR3: TGCGCCAGCAGCTTGGTAGAGGGGGCAGGCACTGAAGCTTTCTTT. This sequence encodes CASSLVEGAGTEAFF.

This clonotype turned up a few times. The rearrangement links TRBV14 to TRBJ2-1; TRBD2 is a possible D gene (5 bases). In germline, CDR1 is SGHDN, CDR2 FVKESK. The CDR3 runs to 13 residues. Trimming removed 2 bases from V and 6 bases from J, with 8 bases in between. For the CDR3, the DNA is TGTGCCAGCAGCCAATCCGGGGTCAATGAGCAGTTCTTC. Amino acids: CASSQSGVNEQFF.

A word on this clonotype: This may be a read error: a much more frequent sequence differs by one nucleotide. This chain uses TRBV5-5 with TRBJ2-3, with D perhaps TRBD1 (7 bases). Between the trimmed V and J ends, which lost 3 bases and 4 bases, there was a span of 21 bases. This CDR3 comprises 17 residues. Germline V gives CDR1 SGHKS, CDR2 YYEKEE (reference sequence). The CDR3 loop is CASSWNTRGAKADTQYF. In nucleotides, the CDR3 is TGTGCCAGCAGCTGGAACACCAGGGGGGCAAAGGCAGATACGCAGTATTTT.

In regard to this clonotype: Compared with germline, one end of the junction differs, possibly owing to a read error. The rearrangement uses TRBV7-7 and TRBJ2-6; 12 bases match TRBD1. Germline V CDR1 and CDR2: SSHAT, FNYEAQ (reference sequence). CDR3 length equals 17 residues. CDR3 residues: CASSLGDRGPGANVLTF. The CDR3 bases are TGTGCTAGCAGCTTAGGGGACAGGGGGCCTGGGGCCAACGTCCTGACTTTC.

This clonotype was seen many times. The V gene is TRBV12-3 or TRBV12-4, the J gene TRBJ2-1; D not resolved. The CDR3 has 11 residues. Trimming shortened V by 7 bases and J by 4 bases, and 5 bases separated the two germline ends. This chain's CDR3 is CASNRYNEQFF. DNA of the CDR3: TGTGCCAGCAACAGATACAATGAGCAGTTCTTC.

This clonotype was detected many times. The chain combines TRBV12-3 or TRBV12-4 with TRBJ1-5; D unresolved. V was cut by 3 bases and J by 3 bases, with 9 bases left in between. The CDR3 is made up of 14 amino acids. This CDR3 reads CASSFGAFNQPQHF. Here the CDR3 DNA reads TGTGCCAGCAGTTTTGGAGCCTTCAATCAGCCCCAGCATTTT.

This chain connects TRBV6-5 to TRBJ1-2; D is possibly TRBD1 (5 bases). Trimming removed 3 bases from V and 4 bases from J, with 9 bases in between. This CDR3 contains 13 residues. Germline values: CDR1 MNHEY, CDR2 SVGAGI. Here the CDR3 DNA reads TGTGCCAGCAGTTATTCGGGGGTCTATGGCTACACCTTC. It yields the protein CASSYSGVYGYTF.

This clonotype showed up many times. J is TRBJ2-4 and V is TRBV9; D is perhaps TRBD1 or TRBD2 (5 bases each). The length of the CDR3 is 14 residues. Deletions cut 4 bases from V and 0 bases from J, with 8 bases between. Germline assignment: CDR1 SGDLS and CDR2 YYNGEE. CDR3 sequence: CASSTGLAKNIQYF. The CDR3 coding sequence is TGTGCCAGCAGCACAGGACTAGCCAAAAACATTCAGTACTTC.

This clonotype was observed at least ten times. V is TRBV10-2 and J is TRBJ2-3, with D possibly matching TRBD1 (5 bases). V lost 6 bases to trimming and J lost 2 bases, with 12 bases between them. CDR3 length: 14 residues. Germline CDR1 reads WSHSY; CDR2 reads SAAADI. The DNA for the CDR3 is TGCGCCAGCAGCCTCGACAGTTACACAGATACGCAGTATTTT. This codes for CASSLDSYTDTQYF.

Many counts were recorded for this clonotype. V usage is TRBV19 and J usage is TRBJ1-5; the D is unclear. Germline V gene data show CDR1 as LNHDA and CDR2 as SQIVND (reference sequence). The V gene lost 3 bases and the J gene lost 7 bases, with 22 bases spanning the gap. The CDR3 loop spans 17 amino acids. The CDR3 loop reads CASSMVVWGGSGQPQHF. The CDR3 bases are TGTGCCAGTAGTATGGTAGTTTGGGGAGGGAGCGGGCAGCCCCAGCATTTT.

Many counts were recorded for this clonotype. The chain has TRBV6-6 and TRBJ1-1, with 7 bases fitting TRBD1. Trimming at V came to 6 bases and at J to 8 bases, leaving 12 bases not matched to a gene. Germline values: CDR1 MNHNY, CDR2 SVGAGI (reference sequence). CDR3 size: 14 residues. The chain's CDR3 is CASSPPPGQPEAFF. In nucleotides, the CDR3 is TGTGCCAGCAGCCCTCCGCCGGGACAGCCCGAAGCTTTCTTT.

Ten or more counts support this clonotype. The chain has TRBV7-8 and TRBJ2-3, with D possibly matching TRBD2 (7 bases). The CDR3 totals 15 residues. Between the trimmed V and J ends, which lost 2 bases and 3 bases, there was a span of 12 bases. Germline CDR1 SGHVS, CDR2 FQNEAQ. This CDR3 reads CASSLRGGETDTQYF. The CDR3 DNA reads TGTGCCAGCAGCTTAAGGGGGGGAGAAACAGATACGCAGTATTTT.

In DNA form, the CDR3 reads TGTGCCACCAGAGGGACAGGGAACACTGAAGCTTTCTTT. Protein product: CATRGTGNTEAFF. The V gene is TRBV24-1, the J gene TRBJ1-1; 8 nucleotides line up with TRBD1. Germline CDR1 and CDR2: KGHDR and SFDVKD. V was clipped by 7 bases and J by 1 base; unmatched bases: 1. CDR3 length: 13 amino acids.

The gene calls are TRBV18 and TRBJ1-1; 7 bases fit TRBD1. After removal of 2 bases from V and 2 bases from J, the junction contained 2 bases not matched to a gene. CDR3 length: 14 amino acids. Germline V gene data show CDR1 as KGHSH and CDR2 as LQKENI. The CDR3 here is CASSPNRGNTEAFF. DNA of the CDR3: TGTGCCAGCTCACCAAACAGGGGAAACACTGAAGCTTTCTTT. The full variable domain, in which reference TRBV18 and TRBJ1-1 provide the parts outside the CDR3, is NAGVMQNPRHLVRRRGQEARLRCSPMKGHSHVYWYRQLPEEGLKFMVYLQKENIIDESGMPKERFSAEFPKEGPSILRIQQVVRGDSAAYFCASSPNRGNTEAFFGQGTRLTVV.

This clonotype was picked up many times. The chain joins TRBV7-9 to TRBJ1-1; D uncertain. Germline V CDR1 and CDR2: SEHNR, FQNEAQ (reference sequence). The CDR3 sequence is 13 residues long. V was shortened by 1 base and J by 1 base, with 4 bases between the two germline ends. CDR3 coding DNA: TGTGCCAGCAGCTTAGAAAGGAACACTGAAGCTTTCTTT. This translates into CASSLERNTEAFF.

This clonotype was picked up many times. This sequence joins TRBV20-1 and TRBJ2-3; D remains unclear. The CDR3 totals 15 residues. CDR1 DFQATT and CDR2 SNEGSKA come from the germline V gene (reference sequence). The V end lost 6 bases, the J end lost 1 base, and 17 bases lay between the germline ends. CDR3 nucleotides: TGCAGTGCCTCCCTGCGTAGTGGTGGCACAGATACGCAGTATTTT. Residues: CSASLRSGGTDTQYF.

The chain joins TRBV5-1 to TRBJ1-1; 8 bases agree with TRBD1. Germline assignment: CDR1 SGHRS and CDR2 YFSETQ. The CDR3 contains 16 residues. After removal of 0 bases from V and 8 bases from J, the junction contained 12 bases not matched to a gene. CDR3 loop: CASSLAPTGGGLEAFF. As DNA, the CDR3 is TGCGCCAGCAGCTTGGCCCCTACAGGGGGGGGCCTGGAAGCTTTCTTT.

The rearrangement joins TRBV25-1 to TRBJ1-5; D gene unclear. The CDR3 totals 13 residues. V lost 4 bases, J lost 7 bases, and 11 bases lay in between. Germline V gives CDR1 MGHDK, CDR2 SYGVNS. CDR3 protein: CASSGAGGQPQHF. CDR3 in DNA: TGTGCCAGCAGTGGGGCAGGTGGACAGCCCCAGCATTTT.

In its sample, this clonotype was seen many times. The chain links TRBV20-1 to TRBJ2-1; TRBD2 matches 9 bases. Germline CDR1 is DFQATT and CDR2 is SNEGSKA (reference sequence). CDR3 size: 15 residues. J lost 2 bases, V lost 5 bases, and 7 bases had no gene match. CDR3 in amino acids: CSALPGLAAYNEQFF. In DNA form, the CDR3 reads TGCAGTGCTCTACCGGGACTAGCAGCCTACAATGAGCAGTTCTTC.

At least ten counts were recorded for this clonotype. This rearrangement joins TRBV7-3 to TRBJ1-2; 11 bases agree with TRBD1. V lost 2 bases and J lost 4; bases outside the gene matches: 3. Germline V gives CDR1 SGHTA, CDR2 FQGTGA. CDR3 length: 15 amino acids. The CDR3 coding sequence is TGTGCCAGCAGCTTAGGACAGGGGGCTGGCTATGGCTACACCTTC. Encoded protein: CASSLGQGAGYGYTF. The whole variable domain, remainder taken from reference TRBV7-3 and TRBJ1-2, is GAGVSQTPSNKVTEKGKYVELRCDPISGHTALYWYRQSLGQGPEFLIYFQGTGAADDSGLPNDRFFAVRPEGSVSTLKIQRTERGDSAVYLCASSLGQGAGYGYTFGSGTRLTVV.

The chain uses TRBV7-8 and TRBJ1-6; 7 nucleotides line up with TRBD1. The V and J ends lost 2 bases and 5 bases, in that order; junction bases with no gene match: 6. This CDR3 comprises 16 residues. CDR1 is SGHVS and CDR2 is FQNEAQ in the germline V gene. CDR3 bases: TGTGCCAGCAGCTTAAGAACAGGGGCAAATAATTCACCCCTCCACTTT. This encodes CASSLRTGANNSPLHF.

This clonotype was recorded a few times. The chain employs TRBV20-1 and TRBJ1-4; D remains unclear. V was cut by 3 bases and J by 4 bases, with 15 bases left in between. CDR1 and CDR2 (germline): DFQATT, SNEGSKA (reference sequence). The CDR3 has 15 residues. CDR3 loop: CSARDPAGINEKLFF. In DNA form, the CDR3 reads TGCAGTGCTAGGGACCCAGCAGGCATTAATGAAAAACTGTTTTTT.